Each of the 8 T cell receptor beta chains below was sequenced from the same sample in a study of T cells in Graves' hyperthyroidism and ophthalmopathy (dated by TCRdb to about 2019). Libraries came from multiplex PCR. Sequenced on an Illumina HiSeq 2000. The TCR beta CDR3 regions were amplified from the RNA transcripts. The TCR CDR3 was subjected to a first round of RT-PCR using the HTBI primer set and the Qiagen OneStep RT-PCR kit. TCRdb's own reprocessing of the public reads used fastp at Q25 and MiXCR and kept productive beta chains. Entries are consolidated by CDR3 protein sequence, retaining the most common genes and DNA. Here the sample has some 250,000 distinct CDR3 sequences; roughly 15% occur a single time. The ten largest clones take up more than 10% of the sample. Sequenced material: blood. These receptors all come from a woman in her thirties or forties with Graves' hyperthyroidism that later progressed to Graves' ophthalmopathy.

This clonotype was counted many times. This chain links TRBV12-3 or TRBV12-4 with TRBJ2-6; D possibly uses TRBD1 or TRBD2 (5 bases each). Trimming left V 1 base short and J 0 bases short, with 10 bases between. CDR3 length equals 17 residues. The CDR3, as DNA: TGTGCCAGCAGTTTAGGGGACGTCCGCTCTGGGGCCAACGTCCTGACTTTC. Protein product: CASSLGDVRSGANVLTF.

The chain carries TRBV14 and TRBJ2-2, with unresolved D. Germline lookup yields CDR1 SGHDN and CDR2 FVKESK. V was pared by 2 bases and J by 5 bases, with 6 bases between. The CDR3 consists of 13 residues. The CDR3 protein is CASSQILTGELFF. The CDR3 region has the DNA TGTGCCAGCAGCCAAATTTTGACCGGGGAGCTGTTTTTT.

Ten or more counts support this clonotype. The chain employs TRBV29-1 and TRBJ1-1; D gene ambiguous. Germline V gene sequence: CDR1 SQVTM, CDR2 ANQGSEA. V gave up 4 bases and J gave up 6 bases, with 3 bases separating them. CDR3 length: 9 residues. The CDR3 loop reads CSVGPEAFF. The CDR3, as DNA: TGCAGCGTTGGTCCTGAAGCTTTCTTT.

CDR3 sequence reads: CSATLTGTNYNEQFF. In nucleotides, the CDR3 is TGCAGTGCTACCCTTACCGGGACTAATTACAATGAGCAGTTCTTC. The chain joins TRBV20-1 to TRBJ2-1; 7 bases match TRBD2. The trim removed 4 bases at V and 4 bases at J, leaving 10 bases unmatched. This CDR3 is 15 amino acids long. Looked up from germline, CDR1 is DFQATT and CDR2 is SNEGSKA (reference sequence).

This clonotype was detected ten times or more. The chain combines TRBV3-1 with TRBJ2-5; D is possibly TRBD2 (6 bases). Germline CDR1 reads LGHDT; CDR2 reads YNNKEL (reference sequence). V dropped 6 bases and J dropped 2 bases, with 16 bases sitting between them. The CDR3 is 15 residues long. The DNA for the CDR3 is TGTGCCAGCAGTCGAGCCGGGACTGTACAAGAGACCCAGTACTTC. Protein product: CASSRAGTVQETQYF.

This rearrangement joins TRBV20-1 to TRBJ2-5, with D perhaps TRBD2 (6 bases). Trimming removed 1 base at V and 7 bases at J, with 16 bases between. Germline CDR1 and CDR2: DFQATT and SNEGSKA (reference sequence). CDR3 length: 14 residues. This chain's CDR3 is CSARGSGGTGTQYF. The CDR3 nucleotides are TGCAGTGCTAGAGGTAGCGGAGGCACCGGGACCCAGTACTTC.

This clonotype came up many times. This CDR3 is CASSSLAWYREDGYTF. DNA of the CDR3: TGTGCCAGCAGCTCCCTTGCTTGGTATCGCGAGGATGGCTACACCTTC. The chain uses TRBV13 and TRBJ1-2; D is unresolved. The CDR3 has 16 residues. V gave up 4 bases and J gave up 6 bases, with 21 bases separating them. In germline, CDR1 is PRHDT, CDR2 FYEKMQ (reference sequence).

The CDR3 bases are TGTGCCAGCAGTTCCATCCGGGACAGGGCCAATCAGCCCCAGCATTTT. It translates to CASSSIRDRANQPQHF. V usage is TRBV6-5 and J usage is TRBJ1-5, with 9 positions matching TRBD1. CDR3 length: 16 residues. Germline loops: CDR1 MNHEY, CDR2 SVGAGI. The J segment lost 3 bases and the V segment lost 4 bases, leaving 7 bases of the junction unmatched.